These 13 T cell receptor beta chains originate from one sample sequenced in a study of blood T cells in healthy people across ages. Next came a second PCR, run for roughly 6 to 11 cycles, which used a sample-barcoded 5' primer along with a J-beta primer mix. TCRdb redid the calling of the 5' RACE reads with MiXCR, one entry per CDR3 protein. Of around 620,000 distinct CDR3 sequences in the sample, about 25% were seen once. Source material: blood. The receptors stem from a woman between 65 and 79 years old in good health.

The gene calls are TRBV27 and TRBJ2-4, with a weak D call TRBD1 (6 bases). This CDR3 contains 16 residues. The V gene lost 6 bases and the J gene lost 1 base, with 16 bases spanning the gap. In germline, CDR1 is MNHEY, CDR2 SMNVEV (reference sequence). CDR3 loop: CASSRTTGPAKNIQYF. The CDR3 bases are TGTGCCAGCAGCCGGACGACAGGACCTGCCAAAAACATTCAGTACTTC.

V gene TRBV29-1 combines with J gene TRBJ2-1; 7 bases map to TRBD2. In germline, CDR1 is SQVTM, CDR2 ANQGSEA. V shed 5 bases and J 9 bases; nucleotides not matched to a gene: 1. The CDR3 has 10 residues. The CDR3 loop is CSVPSGEQFF. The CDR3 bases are TGCAGCGTTCCTAGCGGTGAGCAGTTCTTC.

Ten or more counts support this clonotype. CDR3 in amino acids: CASSLVQGLRDEQYF. CDR3 in DNA: TGCGCCAGCAGCTTGGTTCAGGGCCTTAGGGACGAGCAGTACTTC. The chain links TRBV5-1 to TRBJ2-7; the D gene is possibly TRBD1 (5 bases). CDR1 and CDR2 (germline): SGHRS, YFSETQ. The CDR3 covers 15 residues. With 0 bases removed from V and 5 bases from J, the gap between germline ends came to 15 bases. Full variable domain (missing parts from reference TRBV5-1 and TRBJ2-7): KAGVTQTPRYLIKTRGQQVTLSCSPISGHRSVSWYQQTPGQGLQFLFEYFSETQRNKGNFPGRFSGRQFSNSRSEMNVSTLELGDSALYLCASSLVQGLRDEQYFGPGTRLTVT.

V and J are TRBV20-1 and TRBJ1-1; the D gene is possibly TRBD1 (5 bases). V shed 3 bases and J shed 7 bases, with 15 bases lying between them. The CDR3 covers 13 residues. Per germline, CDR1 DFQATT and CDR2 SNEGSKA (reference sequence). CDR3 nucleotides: TGCAGTGCTAGTAACGAAGGGGATAGTGAAGCTTTCTTT. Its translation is CSASNEGDSEAFF.

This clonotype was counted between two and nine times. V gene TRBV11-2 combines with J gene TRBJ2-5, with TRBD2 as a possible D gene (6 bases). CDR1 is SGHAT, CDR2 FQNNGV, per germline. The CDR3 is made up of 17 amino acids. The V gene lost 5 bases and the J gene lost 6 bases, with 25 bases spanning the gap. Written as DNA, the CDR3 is TGTGCCAGCAGCCCGCTTGGAGGAGGGGCGGTGATGCAGACCCAGTACTTC. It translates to CASSPLGGGAVMQTQYF.

The CDR3 loop is CASSPYRQRQGAVYGYTF. For the CDR3, the DNA is TGTGCCAGCTCACCCTATCGGCAGCGACAGGGGGCAGTCTATGGCTACACCTTC. The chain employs TRBV18 and TRBJ1-2; 10 bases match TRBD1. V lost 3 bases, J lost 4 bases, and 14 bases stayed unmatched. The CDR3 is 18 residues long. The V gene's germline CDR1 is KGHSH and CDR2 LQKENI.

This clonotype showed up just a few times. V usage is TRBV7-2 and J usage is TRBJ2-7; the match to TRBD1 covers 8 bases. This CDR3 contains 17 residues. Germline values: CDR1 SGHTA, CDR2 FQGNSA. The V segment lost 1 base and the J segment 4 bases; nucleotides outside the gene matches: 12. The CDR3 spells CASSLVGQGASKYEQYF. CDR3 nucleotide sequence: TGTGCCAGCAGCTTAGTGGGGCAGGGGGCTAGTAAATACGAGCAGTACTTC.

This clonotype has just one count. The CDR3 spells CSATALDEQFF. CDR3 coding DNA: TGCAGTGCTACAGCCCTGGATGAGCAGTTCTTC. The chain uses TRBV20-1 and TRBJ2-1, with D hard to call. Trimming removed 4 bases from V and 8 bases from J, with 9 bases in between. The germline V gene has CDR1 DFQATT and CDR2 SNEGSKA (reference sequence). The CDR3 spans 11 residues.

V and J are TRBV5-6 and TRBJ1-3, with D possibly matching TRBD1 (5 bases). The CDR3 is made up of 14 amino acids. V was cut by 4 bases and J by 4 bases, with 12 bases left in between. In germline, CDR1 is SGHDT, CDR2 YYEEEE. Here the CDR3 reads CASSLPGAGNTIYF. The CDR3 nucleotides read TGTGCCAGCAGCCTCCCCGGGGCGGGAAACACCATATATTTT. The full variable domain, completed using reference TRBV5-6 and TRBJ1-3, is DAGVTQSPTHLIKTRGQQVTLRCSPKSGHDTVSWYQQALGQGPQFIFQYYEEEERQRGNFPDRFSGHQFPNYSSELNVNALLLGDSALYLCASSLPGAGNTIYFGEGSWLTVV.

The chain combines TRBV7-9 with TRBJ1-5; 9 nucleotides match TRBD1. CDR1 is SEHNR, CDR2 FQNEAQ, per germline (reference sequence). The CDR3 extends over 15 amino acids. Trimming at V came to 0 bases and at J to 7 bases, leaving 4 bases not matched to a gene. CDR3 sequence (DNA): TGTGCCAGCAGCTTAGCTGGACAGGGGCAACAGCCCCAGCATTTT. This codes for CASSLAGQGQQPQHF.

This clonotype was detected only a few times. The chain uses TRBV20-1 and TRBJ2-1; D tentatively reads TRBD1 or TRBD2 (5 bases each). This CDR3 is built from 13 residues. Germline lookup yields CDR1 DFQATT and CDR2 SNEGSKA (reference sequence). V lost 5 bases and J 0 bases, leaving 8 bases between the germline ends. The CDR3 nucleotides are TGCAGTGCTTGGGGGAGCTCCTACAATGAGCAGTTCTTC. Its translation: CSAWGSSYNEQFF.

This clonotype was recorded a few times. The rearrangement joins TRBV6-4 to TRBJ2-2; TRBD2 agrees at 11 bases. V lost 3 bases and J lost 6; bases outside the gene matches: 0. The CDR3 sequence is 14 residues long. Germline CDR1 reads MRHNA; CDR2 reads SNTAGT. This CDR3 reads CASSELAGAGELFF. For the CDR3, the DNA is TGTGCCAGCAGTGAACTAGCGGGGGCCGGGGAGCTGTTTTTT.

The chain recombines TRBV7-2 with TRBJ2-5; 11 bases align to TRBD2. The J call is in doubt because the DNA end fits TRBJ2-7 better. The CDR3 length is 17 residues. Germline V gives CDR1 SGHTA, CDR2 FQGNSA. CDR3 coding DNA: TGTGCCAGCAGCTTAGCCGCTAGCGGGGGGCTGGTCTACGAGCAGTACTTC. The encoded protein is CASSLAASGGLVYEQYF.